What follows describes a single T cell receptor (beta chain). Its cognate antigen is unknown. The sample comes from a study of graft-versus-host responses after intestinal transplantation. Study information: Recipients had transplants, and these were multivisceral, liver-intestinal, or isolated intestinal. The study gave all recipients anti-thymocyte globulin induction, then tacrolimus and steroids for two to three years. Study-wide results and caveats: GvH clones turned up in recipient marrow; some had shown up first in ileum or blood. Individuals carrying graft-donor T cell macrochimerism showed high graft-versus-host to host-versus-graft clonal ratios in allografts.

Only in-frame clones appear in the TCRdb table, and some are missing; sequencing was by immunoSEQ multiplex PCR. The sample lists some 120,000 clones; 90% to 95% were seen once. Germline-derived CDR1 and CDR2 are LGHNA and YSLEER. This CDR3 has 15 residues. The V gene lost 0 bases and the J gene lost 1 base, with 8 bases spanning the gap. Sequenced here: unstimulated CD4+ T cells sorted from spleen or lymph node cells, sampled before transplant. The gene calls are TRBV4-3 and TRBJ2-3; D is possibly TRBD2 (5 bases). The clonotype comes from a human donor who was the organ donor for an intestinal transplant. This CDR3 is CASSQDLAGTDTQYF. CDR3 in DNA: TGCGCCAGCAGCCAAGATCTAGCCGGCACAGATACGCAGTATTTT.